This T cell receptor (beta chain) was retrieved from a study of persistence of HIV-infected CD4 T cells. Regarding this clone: The target antigen is unknown.

V trimming: 0 bases; J trimming: 5 bases; junction bases outside the gene matches: 6. The CDR3 runs 16 residues. Looked up from germline, CDR1 is SGDLS and CDR2 is YYNGEE. Anti-CD3/anti-CD28 beads served as a nonspecific positive control stimulus. CD4+ T cells upregulating both CD40 ligand and CD69 were sorted as responding cells. The libraries were made with immunoSEQ version 4 in survey mode. Produced via immunoSEQ multiplex PCR; TCRdb's table is partial and in-frame only. The data show tens of thousands of clones, with about 87% seen just once and 0.4% to 0.6% held by the top ten. The V gene is TRBV9, the J gene TRBJ2-1; 9 nucleotides align to TRBD2. This sequence was found in an adult woman with HIV who was CMV-seropositive. Sequences were derived from CD4+ T cells sorted from PBMCs after approximately 19-hour stimulation, sampled from a patient who received antiretroviral therapy. The CDR3 loop reads CASSVGLGGGDNEQFF. The CDR3 region has the DNA TGTGCCAGCAGCGTAGGACTTGGCGGGGGGGACAATGAGCAGTTCTTC.